These 31 T cell receptor beta chains originate from one sample sequenced in a study of CD8 T cells in ankylosing spondylitis. MiXCR, applied by TCRdb to the 5' RACE reads, yields one record per CDR3 protein. Of 220,000 or so distinct CDR3 sequences in the sample, under 12% were seen once. Sample: blood, either unsorted or a sorted T cell fraction (not recorded which). These receptors all come from a male donor with ankylosing spondylitis or in good health (not recorded which).

As regards this clonotype: A much more abundant neighbour one base away suggests this may be a read error. The rearrangement uses TRBV13 and TRBJ1-4; TRBD1 might be the D (5 bases). Germline values: CDR1 PRHDT, CDR2 FYEKMQ (reference sequence). The CDR3 spans 18 residues. Trimming removed 8 bases at V and 0 bases at J, with 22 bases between. The CDR3 loop is CASCLLGRGLATNEKLFF. For the CDR3, the DNA is TGTGCCAGCTGCCTACTAGGGCGGGGACTTGCAACTAATGAAAAACTGTTTTTT. Full variable domain (remainder filled in from reference TRBV13 and TRBJ1-4): AAGVIQSPRHLIKEKRETATLKCYPIPRHDTVYWYQQGPGQDPQFLISFYEKMQSDKGSIPDRFSAQQFSDYHSELNMSSLELGDSALYFCASCLLGRGLATNEKLFFGSGTQLSVL.

This sequence joins TRBV30 and TRBJ2-7; the D call may be TRBD1 or TRBD2 (5 bases each). With 0 bases removed from V and 6 bases from J, the gap between germline ends came to 15 bases. This CDR3 region has 14 residues. Germline V CDR1 and CDR2: GTSNPN, SVGIG (reference sequence). This CDR3 is CAWSVTPRGGEQYF. In DNA, the CDR3 is TGTGCCTGGAGTGTAACCCCCCGGGGCGGCGAGCAGTACTTC.

This clonotype occurred a few times. The rearrangement joins TRBV7-9 to TRBJ1-5; 10 nucleotides line up with TRBD1. V shed 4 bases, J shed 2 bases, and the junction held 5 bases outside the gene matches. The CDR3 contains 16 residues. Germline V gives CDR1 SEHNR, CDR2 FQNEAQ (reference sequence). Written as DNA, the CDR3 is TGTGCCAGCAGCTCCGGGACAGGGGTCGGCAATCAGCCCCAGCATTTT. It is translated as CASSSGTGVGNQPQHF.

This clonotype was recorded many times. Here the CDR3 reads CASSLDLAGGRNEQFF. CDR3 DNA sequence: TGTGCCAGCAGCTTGGACCTAGCGGGGGGGCGGAATGAGCAGTTCTTC. The rearrangement joins TRBV5-6 to TRBJ2-1; TRBD2 agrees at 12 bases. Germline V CDR1 and CDR2: SGHDT, YYEEEE. The V segment lost 0 bases and the J segment 7 bases; nucleotides outside the gene matches: 5. The CDR3 contains 16 residues.

This clonotype came up many times. V is TRBV20-1 and J is TRBJ2-7, with 10 bases identical to TRBD1. J lost 4 bases, V lost 5 bases, and 8 bases had no gene match. Germline loops: CDR1 DFQATT, CDR2 SNEGSKA (reference sequence). The CDR3 has 14 residues. This CDR3 is CSAPPGQGPYEQYF. CDR3 bases: TGCAGTGCTCCCCCGGGACAGGGGCCTTACGAGCAGTACTTC.

This clonotype was recorded only once. A much bigger clone sits one base away, suggesting this may be a read error. This chain connects TRBV7-6 to TRBJ2-3; 10 bases line up with TRBD2. Trimming cost V 4 bases and J 2 bases; bases outside gene matches: 9. The CDR3 consists of 17 residues. CDR1 is SGHVS and CDR2 is FNYEAQ in the germline V gene. The CDR3 DNA is TGTGCCAGCAGCTCCGGGACTAGCGTGGGATTCACAGATACGCAGTATTTT. It yields the protein CASSSGTSVGFTDTQYF.

This clonotype has just a few counts. The chain carries TRBV3-1 and TRBJ2-7; 7 nucleotides line up with TRBD2. This CDR3 spans 16 amino acids. Germline CDR1 reads LGHDT; CDR2 reads YNNKEL (reference sequence). V lost 4 bases, J lost 4 bases, and 13 bases stayed unmatched. CDR3 residues: CASSRLRGTGEYEQYF. In DNA form, the CDR3 reads TGTGCCAGCAGCCGATTGCGGGGGACGGGGGAATACGAGCAGTACTTC.

This clonotype was seen more than once but under ten times. CDR3 nucleotide sequence: TGCGCCAGCAGCTTGGCCTGGGTGAGAGATGGCTACACCTTC. Amino acids: CASSLAWVRDGYTF. This chain links TRBV5-1 with TRBJ1-2; D is undetermined. This CDR3 has 14 residues. Trimming shortened V by 0 bases and J by 6 bases, and 12 bases separated the two germline ends. Germline V lookup: CDR1 SGHRS, CDR2 YFSETQ.

Written as DNA, the CDR3 is TGTGCCAGCAGTCCCAGGTCCACCGGCACCGGGGAGCTGTTTTTT. It codes for CASSPRSTGTGELFF. V is TRBV28 and J is TRBJ2-2; D gene unclear. V was trimmed by 5 bases and J by 4 bases, leaving 14 bases between them. Per germline, CDR1 MDHEN and CDR2 SYDVKM. This CDR3 spans 15 amino acids.

This clonotype has a single count. The J gene is TRBJ1-1, the V gene TRBV2; possibly TRBD1 for D (5 bases). The germline V and J ends were trimmed by 4 bases and 11 bases, with 17 bases remaining between them. Germline loops: CDR1 SNHLY, CDR2 FYNNEI. CDR3 length: 13 amino acids. The CDR3 loop is CASSGIPGRGAFF. For the CDR3, the DNA is TGTGCCAGCAGTGGAATTCCAGGGCGGGGGGCTTTCTTT.

The genes are TRBV3-1 and TRBJ1-4; no definite D call. CDR3 length equals 14 residues. Germline V gene sequence: CDR1 LGHDT, CDR2 YNNKEL (reference sequence). V was pared by 3 bases and J by 5 bases, with 10 bases between. This CDR3 is CASSHLDVNEKLFF. The CDR3 DNA reads as TGTGCCAGCAGCCACCTCGACGTGAATGAAAAACTGTTTTTT.

This clonotype was seen only a few times. The chain couples TRBV6-1 to TRBJ2-2; 7 bases fit TRBD2. CDR3 length: 13 residues. The ends lost 9 bases at V and 7 bases at J; junction bases unmatched: 8. The germline gives CDR1 MNHNS, CDR2 SASEGT. CDR3: CASYRGVHGELFF. CDR3 DNA: TGTGCCAGTTACCGGGGGGTTCACGGGGAGCTGTTTTTT.

The table lists this clonotype with many counts. V is TRBV13 and J is TRBJ1-2; 8 positions match TRBD1. The CDR3 contains 13 residues. The V gene end was trimmed by 3 bases and the J gene end by 7 bases; junction bases not matched to a gene: 4. Germline V gene lookup returns CDR1 PRHDT and CDR2 FYEKMQ (reference sequence). CDR3 DNA: TGTGCCAGCAGCTTTCGACAGGGGAGTGGCTACACCTTC. This gives the protein CASSFRQGSGYTF.

V gene TRBV3-1 combines with J gene TRBJ1-5, with a weak D call TRBD1 (5 bases). The germline V and J ends were trimmed by 2 bases and 6 bases, with 8 bases remaining between them. CDR1 is LGHDT, CDR2 YNNKEL, per germline (reference sequence). The CDR3 totals 13 residues. Here the CDR3 reads CASSQYRSQPQHF. The CDR3 nucleotides read TGTGCCAGCAGCCAATACAGGTCTCAGCCCCAGCATTTT.

This clonotype was counted a few times. The chain couples TRBV5-1 to TRBJ1-1; no clear D gene. The V and J ends lost 2 bases and 5 bases respectively, with 10 bases between them. The CDR3 totals 13 residues. The germline V gene encodes CDR1 SGHRS and CDR2 YFSETQ. CDR3 residues: CASSFLRPTEAFF. The CDR3 DNA reads as TGCGCCAGCAGCTTCTTACGACCAACTGAAGCTTTCTTT.

This clonotype was recorded at least ten times. The chain is built from TRBV20-1 and TRBJ2-7, with 10 bases matching TRBD1. The CDR3 has 14 amino acids. Trimming cost V 6 bases and J 1 base; bases outside gene matches: 6. Germline V CDR1 and CDR2: DFQATT, SNEGSKA (reference sequence). CDR3 residues: CSASDRGRSYEQYF. The CDR3 DNA reads as TGCAGTGCCTCAGACAGGGGGCGATCCTACGAGCAGTACTTC.

This clonotype was observed many times. This chain links TRBV12-3 or TRBV12-4 with TRBJ2-4; weak D call: TRBD2 (6 bases). The V end lost 0 bases, the J end lost 3 bases, and 9 bases lay between the germline ends. This CDR3 contains 15 residues. The CDR3 loop is CASSLAEGGKNIQYF. The CDR3, as DNA: TGTGCCAGCAGTTTAGCGGAGGGTGGCAAAAACATTCAGTACTTC.

The J gene is TRBJ2-3, the V gene TRBV5-1, with unresolved D. The CDR3 spans 14 residues. CDR1 and CDR2 from the germline V gene are SGHRS and YFSETQ. Trimming removed 4 bases from V and 0 bases from J, with 9 bases in between. The CDR3 DNA is TGCGCCAGCAGCGGGGTGGTTAGCACAGATACGCAGTATTTT. Translating it yields CASSGVVSTDTQYF.

V is TRBV5-1 and J is TRBJ1-2, with a weak D call TRBD1 (5 bases). This CDR3 has 13 residues. V was clipped by 3 bases and J by 8 bases, with 14 bases between them. Germline assignment: CDR1 SGHRS and CDR2 YFSETQ. The CDR3 reads CASSYAGEYGYTF. CDR3 nucleotide sequence: TGCGCCAGCAGCTATGCGGGGGAATACGGCTACACCTTC.

The rearrangement joins TRBV5-1 to TRBJ2-5, with no clear D. CDR1 SGHRS and CDR2 YFSETQ come from the germline V gene. This CDR3 has 15 amino acids. The ends were cut back, 4 bases at V and 5 bases at J, with 18 bases in the middle. The CDR3 DNA follows: TGCGCCAGCAGCCTGAGTTGGAATCAGGTGGAGACCCAGTACTTC. Its translation: CASSLSWNQVETQYF.

This clonotype was recorded at least ten times. This chain uses TRBV5-1 with TRBJ1-2, with D perhaps matching TRBD1 (5 bases). V was clipped by 7 bases and J by 6 bases, with 22 bases between them. CDR1 and CDR2 from the germline V gene are SGHRS and YFSETQ. The CDR3 contains 15 residues. This CDR3 reads CASARDDSRLHGYTF. As DNA, the CDR3 is TGCGCCAGCGCCCGGGACGACAGCAGACTCCATGGCTACACCTTC. The complete variable domain, with remaining parts taken from reference TRBV5-1 and TRBJ1-2, reads KAGVTQTPRYLIKTRGQQVTLSCSPISGHRSVSWYQQTPGQGLQFLFEYFSETQRNKGNFPGRFSGRQFSNSRSEMNVSTLELGDSALYLCASARDDSRLHGYTFGSGTRLTVV.

This clonotype was observed many times. The chain has TRBV28 and TRBJ2-4; 13 bases are a match to TRBD2. Germline V gene sequence: CDR1 MDHEN, CDR2 SYDVKM. V trimming: 2 bases; J trimming: 0 bases; junction bases outside the gene matches: 4. The length of the CDR3 is 18 residues. CDR3 in amino acids: CASSLLLAGGQAKNIQYF. The CDR3 coding sequence is TGTGCCAGCAGTTTACTACTAGCGGGGGGGCAAGCCAAAAACATTCAGTACTTC.

Points on this clonotype: The junction does not match germline at one end; this may be a read error. The chain couples TRBV7-8 to TRBJ1-2, with D tentatively TRBD1 (6 bases). Germline V CDR1 and CDR2: SGHVS, FQNEAQ. This CDR3 region has 14 residues. The CDR3 sequence: CASSTDRPNYGYAF. In DNA, the CDR3 is TGTGCCAGCAGCACCGACAGGCCGAACTATGGCTACGCCTTC.

This clonotype was seen at least ten times. The gene calls are TRBV7-2 and TRBJ2-7, with D uncertain. The CDR3 has 12 residues. With 5 bases removed from V and 0 bases from J, the gap between germline ends came to 5 bases. The germline CDR1 and CDR2 sequences are SGHTA and FQGNSA. For the CDR3, the DNA is TGTGCCAGCAGCCCTTACTCCTACGAGCAGTACTTC. Residues: CASSPYSYEQYF.

DNA of the CDR3: TGCGCCAGCAGCCTGCCGGACAGCGGCTACACCTTC. Its protein product is CASSLPDSGYTF. The chain couples TRBV5-1 to TRBJ1-2, with a weak D call TRBD1 (6 bases). The CDR3 loop spans 12 amino acids. Trimming took off 4 bases at V and 8 bases at J, with 12 bases between the two ends. Germline lookup yields CDR1 SGHRS and CDR2 YFSETQ.

The chain couples TRBV20-1 to TRBJ2-7; D possibly corresponds to TRBD2 (5 bases). The ends were cut back, 6 bases at V and 1 base at J, with 19 bases in the middle. The CDR3 sequence is 15 residues long. CDR1 and CDR2 from the germline V gene are DFQATT and SNEGSKA (reference sequence). This CDR3 reads CSAPSSSRKSYEQYF. CDR3 nucleotide sequence: TGCAGTGCGCCGTCGTCTAGCAGGAAATCCTACGAGCAGTACTTC.

This clonotype came up many times. This rearrangement joins TRBV29-1 to TRBJ2-3, with D maybe TRBD2 (6 bases). The germline V gene encodes CDR1 SQVTM and CDR2 ANQGSEA. The CDR3 runs 11 residues. Trimming shortened V by 7 bases and J by 2 bases, and 7 bases separated the two germline ends. The CDR3 nucleotides read TGCAGCGGGGACTCCACAGATACGCAGTATTTT. Encoded protein: CSGDSTDTQYF.

This clonotype was detected ten times or more. This chain uses TRBV7-3 with TRBJ2-2; D perhaps matches TRBD1 (5 bases). V was shortened by 5 bases and J by 4 bases, with 8 bases between the two germline ends. CDR3 length equals 13 residues. The V gene's germline CDR1 is SGHTA and CDR2 FQGTGA. The CDR3 sequence: CASSTGATGELFF. The CDR3 region has the DNA TGTGCCAGCAGCACAGGAGCCACCGGGGAGCTGTTTTTT.

This chain uses TRBV18 with TRBJ2-5, with 7 nucleotides matching TRBD2. Looked up from germline, CDR1 is KGHSH and CDR2 is LQKENI. This CDR3 is 14 amino acids long. The V and J ends lost 2 bases and 2 bases, in that order; junction bases with no gene match: 2. This CDR3 reads CASSPARGQETQYF. The CDR3 nucleotides read TGTGCCAGCTCACCAGCGCGGGGGCAAGAGACCCAGTACTTC.

This clonotype was seen at least ten times. The V call is TRBV10-3, the J call TRBJ2-7; 7 bases align to TRBD1. V was pared by 5 bases and J by 2 bases, with 6 bases of the junction left unmatched. The CDR3 spans 14 residues. Germline lookup yields CDR1 ENHRY and CDR2 SYGVKD. CDR3 sequence: CAISTPTGTYEQYF. CDR3 nucleotide sequence: TGTGCCATCAGTACTCCGACAGGGACCTACGAGCAGTACTTC.

Only a few counts were recorded for this clonotype. The rearrangement links TRBV12-3 or TRBV12-4 to TRBJ1-6, with 8 nucleotides matching TRBD1. After removal of 6 bases from V and 10 bases from J, the junction contained 5 bases not matched to a gene. There are 13 residues in the CDR3. The CDR3 coding sequence is TGTGCCAGCAGACAGGGGGTAGTCTCACCCCTCCACTTT. It translates to CASRQGVVSPLHF.